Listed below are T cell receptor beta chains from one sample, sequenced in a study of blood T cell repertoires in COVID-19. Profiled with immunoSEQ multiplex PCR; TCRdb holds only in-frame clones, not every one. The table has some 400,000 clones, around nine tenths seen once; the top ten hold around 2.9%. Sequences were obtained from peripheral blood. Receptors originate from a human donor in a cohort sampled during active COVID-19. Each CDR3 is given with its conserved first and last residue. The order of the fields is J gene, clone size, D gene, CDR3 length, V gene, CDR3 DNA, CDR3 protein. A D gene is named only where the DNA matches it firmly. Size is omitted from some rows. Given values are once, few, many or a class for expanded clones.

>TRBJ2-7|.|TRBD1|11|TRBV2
TGTGCCAGCATGGGCAGGGGGGAGCAGTACTTC
CASMGRGEQYF
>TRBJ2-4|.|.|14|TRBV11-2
TGTGCCAGCAGCACGGGAAATGCCAAAAACATTCAGTACTTC
CASSTGNAKNIQYF
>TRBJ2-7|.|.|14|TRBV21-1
TGTGCCAGCAGCAACCGGGACAGGGCCTACGAGCAGTACTTC
CASSNRDRAYEQYF
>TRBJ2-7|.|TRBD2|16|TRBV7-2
TGTGCCAGCAGCTTAGGGACTAGCGGGGGCCTATACGAGCAGTACTTC
CASSLGTSGGLYEQYF
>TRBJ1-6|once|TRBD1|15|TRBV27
TGTGCCAGCAGTTTATATGGACAGGGCGGTTCACCCCTCCACTTT
CASSLYGQGGSPLHF
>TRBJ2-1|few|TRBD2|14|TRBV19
TGTGCCAGTAGAGAACTAGCGGGCCACAATGAGCAGTTCTTC
CASRELAGHNEQFF
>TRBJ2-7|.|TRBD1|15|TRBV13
TGTGCCAGCAGCACCGGGACAGGGCGGTCCTACGAGCAGTACTTC
CASSTGTGRSYEQYF
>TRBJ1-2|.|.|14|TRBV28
TGTGCCAGCAGAACCTCCGGGACGCTAGCGGGCTACACCTTC
CASRTSGTLAGYTF
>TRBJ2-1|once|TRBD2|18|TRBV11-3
TGTGCCAGCAGCTTAGACACCCCGAGCGGGAGCTCCTACAATGAGCAGTTCTTC
CASSLDTPSGSSYNEQFF
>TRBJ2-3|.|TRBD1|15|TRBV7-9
TGTGCCAGCAGCGAACAGGGGGCCAGCACAGATACGCAGTATTTT
CASSEQGASTDTQYF
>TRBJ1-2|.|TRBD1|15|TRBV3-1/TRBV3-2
TGTGCCAGCAGCCCGACAGGGAGATTCCATTATGGCTACACCTTC
CASSPTGRFHYGYTF
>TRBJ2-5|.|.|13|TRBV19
TGTGCCAGTAGTATCCAACAGGGAGAGACCCAGTACTTC
CASSIQQGETQYF
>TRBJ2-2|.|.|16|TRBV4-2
TGTGCCAGCAGCCAGGCCCCCGGGGAGGAGACCGGGGAGCTGTTTTTT
CASSQAPGEETGELFF
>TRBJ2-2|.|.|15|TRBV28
TGTGCCAGCAGTTTCGTCCCTGCGAACACCGGGGAGCTGTTTTTT
CASSFVPANTGELFF
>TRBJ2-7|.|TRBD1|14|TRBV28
TGTGCCAGCATCCGGGGACAGGGTACCTACGAGCAGTACTTC
CASIRGQGTYEQYF
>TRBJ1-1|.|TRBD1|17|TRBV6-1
TGTGCCAGCAGTGACCTCGCCGGGACAGCGAAGGGCACTGAAGCTTTCTTT
CASSDLAGTAKGTEAFF
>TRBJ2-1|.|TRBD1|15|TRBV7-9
TGTGCCAGCAGCTTGGGACAGGCTTCCTACAATGAGCAGTTCTTC
CASSLGQASYNEQFF
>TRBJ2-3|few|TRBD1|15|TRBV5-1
TGCGCCAGCAGCAACGGACAGGAGGGCACAGATACGCAGTATTTT
CASSNGQEGTDTQYF
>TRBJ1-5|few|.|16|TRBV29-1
TGCAGCGTTGACATCCACCGGGAGAATAGCAATCAGCCCCAGCATTTT
CSVDIHRENSNQPQHF
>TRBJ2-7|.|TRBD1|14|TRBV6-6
TGTGCCACGGTCTCCTGGGACAGGGAGCACGAGCAGTACTTC
CATVSWDREHEQYF
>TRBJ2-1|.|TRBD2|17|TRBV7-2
TGTGCCAGCAGCCCTCGCCGAACTAGCGGAGGATACAATGAGCAGTTCTTC
CASSPRRTSGGYNEQFF
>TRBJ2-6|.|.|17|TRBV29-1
TGCAGCGTTTCCCGGGACACAAAACCCTCTGGGGCCAACGTCCTGACTTTC
CSVSRDTKPSGANVLTF
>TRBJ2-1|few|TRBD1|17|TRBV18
TGTGCCAGCTCACCGAACCTCGACAGGGGAGGTATCGATGAGCAGTTCTTC
CASSPNLDRGGIDEQFF
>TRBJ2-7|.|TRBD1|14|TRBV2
TGTGCCAGCGGGGGTTGGACAGGGGACTACGAGCAGTACTTC
CASGGWTGDYEQYF
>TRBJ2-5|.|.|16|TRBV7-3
TGTGCCAGCAGCTTAAACGGGGGAGCCACTCAAGAGACCCAGTACTTC
CASSLNGGATQETQYF
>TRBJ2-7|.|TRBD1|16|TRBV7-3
TGTGCCAGCAGCTTAGGGGGGACAGGGAATCGAAACGAGCAGTACTTC
CASSLGGTGNRNEQYF
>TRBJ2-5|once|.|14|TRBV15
TGTGCCACCAGCAGAGATTTAGGGGTAGAGACCCAGTACTTC
CATSRDLGVETQYF
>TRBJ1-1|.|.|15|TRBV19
TGTGCCAGTATCCCGCGATTCGACTGGAACACTGAAGCTTTCTTT
CASIPRFDWNTEAFF
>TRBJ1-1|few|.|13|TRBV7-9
TGTGCCAGCAGCCCACAGGGGAACACTGAAGCTTTCTTT
CASSPQGNTEAFF
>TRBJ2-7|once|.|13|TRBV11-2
TGTGCCAGCAGCTTAGACAGGGCATACGAGCAGTACTTC
CASSLDRAYEQYF
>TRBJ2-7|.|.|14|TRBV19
TGTGCCTCCCGCCCCGGACTCAGCTCCTACGAGCAGTACTTC
CASRPGLSSYEQYF
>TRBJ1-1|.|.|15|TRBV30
TGTGCCTGGAGTGTACTACCAGGGGAGGGGACTGAAGCTTTCTTT
CAWSVLPGEGTEAFF
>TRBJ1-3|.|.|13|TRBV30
TGTGCCTCATGGGGGGAATCTGGAAACACCATATATTTT
CASWGESGNTIYF
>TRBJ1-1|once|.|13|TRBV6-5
TGTGCCAGCACACGCACGGTGAACACTGAAGCTTTCTTT
CASTRTVNTEAFF
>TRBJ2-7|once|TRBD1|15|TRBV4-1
TGCGCCAGCAGCATGCGGACAGGGGGAGCAAACGAGCAGTACTTC
CASSMRTGGANEQYF
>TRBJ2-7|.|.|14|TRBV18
TGTGCCAGCTCACCACCGGTGGCAGGGGTCGAGCAGTACTTC
CASSPPVAGVEQYF
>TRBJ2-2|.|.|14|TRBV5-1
TGCGCCAGCAGCTGGGGAGAGAACACCGGGGAGCTGTTTTTT
CASSWGENTGELFF
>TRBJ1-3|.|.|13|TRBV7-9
TGTGCCAGCAGCTTCGGGGTAGGAAACACCATATATTTT
CASSFGVGNTIYF
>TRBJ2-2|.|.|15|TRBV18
TGTGCCAGCTCACCACGAGATGGGAGCGCCGGGGAGCTGTTTTTT
CASSPRDGSAGELFF
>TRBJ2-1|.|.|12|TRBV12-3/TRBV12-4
TGTGCCAGCGGAATTCTAGGTAATGAGCAGTTCTTC
CASGILGNEQFF
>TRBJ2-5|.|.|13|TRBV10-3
TGTGCCACCTCCTCAGGGGACCAAGAGACCCAGTACTTC
CATSSGDQETQYF
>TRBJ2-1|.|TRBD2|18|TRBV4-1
TGCGCCAGCAGCCAAACCCCTAGCGGGAGGACGATAAACAATGAGCAGTTCTTC
CASSQTPSGRTINNEQFF